These 30 T cell receptor beta chains share one sample of origin, sequenced in a study of control samples from healthy donors and cancer patients. Repertoires were generated with immunoSEQ multiplex PCR, while TCRdb's copy carries only in-frame clones and drops some. The sample holds 85,000 to 90,000 clones, around nine tenths seen once. Specimen: blood. The receptor set was obtained from a man aged 30-40 years in good health.

This sequence joins TRBV6-5 and TRBJ1-2; D gene unclear. CDR1 is MNHEY and CDR2 is SVGAGI in the germline V gene. V was clipped by 4 bases and J by 6 bases, with 12 bases between them. CDR3 length: 13 amino acids. The chain's CDR3 is CASSLEGEHGYTF. Written as DNA, the CDR3 is TGTGCCAGCAGTTTGGAGGGAGAACATGGCTACACCTTC.

This clone was seen a handful of times. This rearrangement joins TRBV2 to TRBJ1-1; 10 bases agree with TRBD1. The CDR3 is made up of 17 amino acids. From germline, CDR1 is SNHLY and CDR2 FYNNEI. Germline trimming cut 6 bases from V and 3 bases from J; bases unmatched to any gene: 13. CDR3 sequence: CASRGPGTGVVYTEAFF. CDR3 DNA sequence: TGTGCCAGCAGGGGTCCCGGGACAGGGGTAGTGTACACTGAAGCTTTCTTT.

The chain recombines TRBV11-2 with TRBJ2-3; no clear D gene. Germline CDR1 reads SGHAT; CDR2 reads FQNNGV. The CDR3 runs 13 residues. V was trimmed by 3 bases and J by 4 bases, leaving 8 bases between them. DNA for the CDR3: TGTGCCAGCAGCTTGGGGTTGGCAGATACGCAGTATTTT. Amino acids: CASSLGLADTQYF. Based on the CDR3 plus reference TRBV11-2 and TRBJ2-3, the full variable domain is EAGVAQSPRYKIIEKRQSVAFWCNPISGHATLYWYQQILGQGPKLLIQFQNNGVVDDSQLPKDRFSAERLKGVDSTLKIQPAKLEDSAVYLCASSLGLADTQYFGPGTRLTVL.

The gene calls are TRBV6-5 and TRBJ2-6; 7 bases line up with TRBD1. Trimming cost V 6 bases and J 4 bases; bases outside gene matches: 6. Germline CDR1 MNHEY, CDR2 SVGAGI. This CDR3 region has 15 residues. The chain's CDR3 is CASSHTGVGANVLTF. The CDR3 coding sequence is TGTGCCAGCAGCCACACAGGGGTAGGGGCCAACGTCCTGACTTTC.

The V gene is TRBV9, the J gene TRBJ2-5; no firm D call. V was clipped by 3 bases and J by 4 bases, with 7 bases between them. This CDR3 spans 12 amino acids. From germline, CDR1 is SGDLS and CDR2 YYNGEE. The CDR3 sequence: CASSGQGETQYF. The CDR3 region has the DNA TGTGCCAGCAGCGGGCAAGGAGAGACCCAGTACTTC.

The chain combines TRBV5-1 with TRBJ2-5; 16 positions match TRBD2. Germline V gene sequence: CDR1 SGHRS, CDR2 YFSETQ. V was clipped by 4 bases and J by 3 bases; unmatched bases: 9. This CDR3 has 18 residues. This CDR3 is CASSLGTSGGAGEETQYF. The DNA for the CDR3 is TGCGCCAGCAGCCTGGGGACTAGCGGGGGGGCCGGTGAAGAGACCCAGTACTTC. Full variable domain (rest looked up from reference TRBV5-1 and TRBJ2-5): KAGVTQTPRYLIKTRGQQVTLSCSPISGHRSVSWYQQTPGQGLQFLFEYFSETQRNKGNFPGRFSGRQFSNSRSEMNVSTLELGDSALYLCASSLGTSGGAGEETQYFGPGTRLLVL.

The chain carries TRBV5-6 and TRBJ1-1; TRBD1 agrees at 8 bases. The J segment lost 0 bases and the V segment lost 4 bases, leaving 8 bases of the junction unmatched. The germline V gene encodes CDR1 SGHDT and CDR2 YYEEEE. The CDR3 runs to 16 residues. The CDR3 region is CASSPRAGGVNTEAFF. Written as DNA, the CDR3 is TGTGCCAGCAGCCCCAGGGCAGGGGGCGTGAACACTGAAGCTTTCTTT.

This sequence joins TRBV27 and TRBJ2-5, with D unresolved. In germline, CDR1 is MNHEY, CDR2 SMNVEV (reference sequence). The CDR3 has 13 amino acids. V gave up 4 bases and J gave up 2 bases, with 8 bases separating them. CDR3: CASSSLGQETQYF. The CDR3 nucleotides read TGTGCCAGCAGTTCTCTGGGGCAAGAGACCCAGTACTTC.

The chain links TRBV24-1 to TRBJ1-1, with TRBD1 matching 7 bases. This CDR3 comprises 14 residues. Germline CDR1 is KGHDR and CDR2 is SFDVKD. Trimming removed 4 bases from V and 10 bases from J; junction bases left unmatched: 11. CDR3 protein: CATSDSGTVGGAFF. In DNA form, the CDR3 reads TGTGCCACCAGTGACTCCGGGACAGTCGGTGGAGCTTTCTTT.

The chain recombines TRBV5-6 with TRBJ1-3; D might be TRBD1 (6 bases). Germline assignment: CDR1 SGHDT and CDR2 YYEEEE. The CDR3 covers 15 residues. Trimming cost V 1 base and J 0 bases, with 8 bases left between them. CDR3: CASSLRTVSGNTIYF. The CDR3 DNA sequence: TGTGCCAGCAGCTTGCGGACAGTCTCTGGAAACACCATATATTTT.

The rearrangement uses TRBV9 and TRBJ1-1, with TRBD1 matching over 7 bases. The CDR3 contains 13 residues. The germline gives CDR1 SGDLS, CDR2 YYNGEE. The V gene end was trimmed by 3 bases and the J gene end by 4 bases; junction bases not matched to a gene: 3. DNA of the CDR3: TGTGCCAGCAGCGAATCAGGGGGCACTGAAGCTTTCTTT. It encodes CASSESGGTEAFF.

This clone was counted a single time. V usage is TRBV29-1 and J usage is TRBJ2-5; D could derive from TRBD1 or TRBD2 (6 bases each). Per the germline V gene, CDR1 is SQVTM and CDR2 is ANQGSEA. The CDR3 extends over 13 amino acids. Trimming pared 4 bases from V and 4 bases from J, leaving 13 bases between. The CDR3 nucleotides read TGCAGCGTTGTCGTCAGGGGAGGAGAGACCCAGTACTTC. Translation: CSVVVRGGETQYF. The whole variable domain, filled in from reference TRBV29-1 and TRBJ2-5, reads SAVISQKPSRDICQRGTSLTIQCQVDSQVTMMFWYRQQPGQSLTLIATANQGSEATYESGFVIDKFPISRPNLTFSTLTVSNMSPEDSSIYLCSVVVRGGETQYFGPGTRLLVL.

The CDR3 DNA follows: TGTGCCAGCAGCTTAGATCACCAAGAGACCCAGTACTTC. It specifies CASSLDHQETQYF. This chain uses TRBV11-2 with TRBJ2-5; D unclear. Per germline, CDR1 SGHAT and CDR2 FQNNGV. The length of the CDR3 is 13 residues. The germline V and J ends were trimmed by 0 bases and 0 bases, with 2 bases remaining between them.

This chain links TRBV7-2 with TRBJ2-1; a weak D match, TRBD2 (5 bases). This CDR3 is 15 amino acids long. Trimming removed 5 bases at V and 2 bases at J, with 13 bases between. Germline CDR1 reads SGHTA; CDR2 reads FQGNSA. CDR3 nucleotide sequence: TGTGCCAGCAGCCCGCGTGGCGGGCCCTACAATGAGCAGTTCTTC. It codes for CASSPRGGPYNEQFF.

The V and J genes are TRBV19 and TRBJ1-1; D ambiguous. CDR1 and CDR2 from the germline V gene are LNHDA and SQIVND (reference sequence). There are 15 residues in the CDR3. V was clipped by 0 bases and J by 0 bases, with 8 bases between them. This CDR3 is CASSIEGLLNTEAFF. The DNA for the CDR3 is TGTGCCAGTAGTATAGAGGGATTATTGAACACTGAAGCTTTCTTT.

J is TRBJ1-2 and V is TRBV18; D ambiguous. Germline V gene data show CDR1 as KGHSH and CDR2 as LQKENI. V lost 4 bases to trimming and J lost 4 bases, with 16 bases between them. The CDR3 is made up of 15 amino acids. CDR3 region: CASSRNRDELYGYTF. CDR3 sequence (DNA): TGTGCCAGCTCACGAAATAGGGATGAACTCTATGGCTACACCTTC.

This chain uses TRBV10-3 with TRBJ2-3, with 11 bases matching TRBD2. The germline V gene has CDR1 ENHRY and CDR2 SYGVKD. The CDR3 is 17 residues long. Losses at the gene ends were 5 bases for V and 2 bases for J; bases not matched to a gene: 9. The CDR3 loop reads CAISSILLAGATDTQYF. CDR3 coding DNA: TGTGCCATCAGTTCTATTTTACTAGCGGGGGCCACAGATACGCAGTATTTT.

CDR3 sequence: CASSASADYEQYF. As DNA, the CDR3 is TGTGCCAGCTCTGCGTCGGCGGACTACGAGCAGTACTTC. This chain links TRBV18 with TRBJ2-7; D not resolved. CDR3 length equals 13 residues. CDR1 and CDR2 (germline): KGHSH, LQKENI. Trimming stripped 6 bases from V and 3 bases from J, with 12 bases between.

The chain employs TRBV30 and TRBJ2-3; D unclear. Germline CDR1 reads GTSNPN; CDR2 reads SVGIG (reference sequence). The CDR3 is 12 amino acids. V lost 1 base, J lost 4 bases, and 6 bases lay in between. The CDR3 protein is CAWSEQSDTQYF. DNA of the CDR3: TGTGCCTGGAGTGAGCAGTCAGATACGCAGTATTTT.

This chain links TRBV14 with TRBJ2-3; D is possibly TRBD1 (6 bases). Germline V gives CDR1 SGHDN, CDR2 FVKESK. V was pared by 4 bases and J by 5 bases, with 13 bases between. The CDR3 consists of 14 residues. The CDR3 bases are TGTGCCAGCAGCCGTCTCCCAGGGGAAGATACGCAGTATTTT. Its protein is CASSRLPGEDTQYF.

The chain joins TRBV4-1 to TRBJ2-3, with D maybe TRBD2 (6 bases). The CDR3 totals 16 residues. Trimming cost V 1 base and J 3 bases, with 14 bases left between them. Germline assignment: CDR1 MGHRA and CDR2 YSYEKL. In DNA form, the CDR3 reads TGCGCCAGCAGCCAAGTAGGAGGGAGAGGTACAGATACGCAGTATTTT. It is translated as CASSQVGGRGTDTQYF.

The rearrangement links TRBV4-1 to TRBJ1-3; D gene unclear. The V gene's germline CDR1 is MGHRA and CDR2 YSYEKL. V lost 3 bases to trimming and J lost 0 bases, with 3 bases between them. CDR3 length equals 13 residues. CDR3 DNA sequence: TGCGCCAGCAGCCATATCTCTGGAAACACCATATATTTT. As protein: CASSHISGNTIYF.

V is TRBV27 and J is TRBJ1-5, with TRBD1 matching 7 bases. The germline V gene has CDR1 MNHEY and CDR2 SMNVEV (reference sequence). The CDR3 extends over 16 amino acids. Trimming at V came to 5 bases and at J to 4 bases, leaving 11 bases not matched to a gene. The CDR3 sequence is CASSRFGDRGNQPQHF. The CDR3 DNA is TGTGCCAGCAGTAGGTTCGGGGACAGAGGAAATCAGCCCCAGCATTTT.

The chain recombines TRBV19 with TRBJ1-1; D gene ambiguous. Trimming took 6 bases from V and 7 from J, leaving 9 bases between them. Looked up from germline, CDR1 is LNHDA and CDR2 is SQIVND (reference sequence). This CDR3 is 11 amino acids long. The CDR3 here is CASRRESEAFF. CDR3 DNA sequence: TGTGCCAGTAGAAGGGAAAGTGAAGCTTTCTTT.

This sequence joins TRBV19 and TRBJ2-6, with a weak D call TRBD2 (5 bases). Trimming stripped 3 bases from V and 2 bases from J, with 5 bases between. CDR3 length: 14 amino acids. The V gene's germline CDR1 is LNHDA and CDR2 SQIVND (reference sequence). CDR3 sequence (DNA): TGTGCCAGTAGTATGAGGGCTGGGGCCAACGTCCTGACTTTC. Translated: CASSMRAGANVLTF.

The chain recombines TRBV6-5 with TRBJ1-2; D unclear. Per germline, CDR1 MNHEY and CDR2 SVGAGI. The V end lost 0 bases, the J end lost 3 bases, and 8 bases lay between the germline ends. CDR3 length: 14 residues. The CDR3 is CASSYSTRHYGYTF. The CDR3 region has the DNA TGTGCCAGCAGTTACTCGACCAGGCACTATGGCTACACCTTC.

The V and J genes are TRBV12-3 or TRBV12-4 and TRBJ2-1, with D hard to call. The V and J ends lost 3 bases and 4 bases respectively, with 4 bases between them. CDR3 size: 12 residues. The CDR3 is CASSFEYNEQFF. In DNA form, the CDR3 reads TGTGCCAGCAGTTTTGAATACAATGAGCAGTTCTTC.

The chain links TRBV30 to TRBJ2-1; the D is unclear. The CDR3 totals 11 residues. Germline assignment: CDR1 GTSNPN and CDR2 SVGIG (reference sequence). V was trimmed by 4 bases and J by 4 bases, leaving 5 bases between them. CDR3 nucleotides: TGTGCCTGGACACGTTACAATGAGCAGTTCTTC. It specifies CAWTRYNEQFF.

The gene calls are TRBV5-5 and TRBJ2-2; 10 nucleotides align to TRBD2. The V and J ends lost 0 bases and 3 bases, in that order; junction bases with no gene match: 5. The germline CDR1 and CDR2 sequences are SGHKS and YYEKEE (reference sequence). This CDR3 comprises 17 residues. CDR3 DNA: TGTGCCAGCAGCTTGGGCAGCGGGGGGGCCTACACCGGGGAGCTGTTTTTT. Its translation: CASSLGSGGAYTGELFF.

The chain recombines TRBV23-1 with TRBJ1-1; the match to TRBD1 covers 9 bases. TRBV23-1 is classed as an ORF, of uncertain function. The CDR3 sequence is 14 residues long. J gave up 4 bases and V 3 bases, and 3 bases lay outside the gene matches. In nucleotides, the CDR3 is TGCGCCAGCAGTCAGGGACAGGGCCGCACTGAAGCTTTCTTT. It yields the protein CASSQGQGRTEAFF.